The source of this TCR beta chain is a study of T cell changes during pregnancy in multiple sclerosis. The data were produced by immunoSEQ multiplex PCR, yet TCRdb's version contains in-frame clones alone and is incomplete. The table includes over 70,000 clones, 94% detected once. Germline loops: CDR1 LNHDA, CDR2 SQIVND (reference sequence). CDR3 length equals 13 residues. V was clipped by 1 base and J by 5 bases, with 9 bases between them. The source was peripheral blood, collected in the third trimester of pregnancy. The rearrangement links TRBV19 to TRBJ2-7, with D perhaps TRBD1 (5 bases). The sequence was collected from a female donor with multiple sclerosis, enrolled in a pregnancy study. The DNA for the CDR3 is TGTGCCAGTAGTATAGGGGGCGCGGACGAGCAGTACTTC. This translates into CASSIGGADEQYF.